The 20 T cell receptor beta chains given below trace back to one sample, sequenced in a study of follicular helper T cells after annual influenza vaccination. The time point: 2014-2015 season, 7 days after vaccination. Profiled with immunoSEQ multiplex PCR; TCRdb holds only in-frame clones, not every one. The table shows 6,000 to 9,500 clones, with approximately 87% occurring only once. Sequenced here: CXCR5+ CD38- circulating T follicular helper cells from blood, sampled 7 days after influenza vaccination. Documented subset: circulating Tfh, non-naive CD4+CXCR5+PD-1+ (ICOS+CD38+ or ICOS-CD38-). These receptors were collected from an adult who received the influenza vaccine.

V and J are TRBV19 and TRBJ2-1; 11 nucleotides align to TRBD1. With 10 bases clipped from V and 8 bases from J, the junction kept 10 bases outside the gene matches. Germline CDR1 LNHDA, CDR2 SQIVND (reference sequence). The length of the CDR3 is 14 residues. CDR3 DNA sequence: TGTGCCACTACCCGGACAGGGGGCATCGATGAGCAGTTCTTC. This sequence encodes CATTRTGGIDEQFF. The variable domain in full, with the rest retrieved from reference TRBV19 and TRBJ2-1, is DGGITQSPKYLFRKEGQNVTLSCEQNLNHDAMYWYRQDPGQGLRLIYYSQIVNDFQKGDIAEGYSVSREKKESFPLTVTSAQKNPTAFYLCATTRTGGIDEQFFGPGTRLTVL.

J is TRBJ2-2 and V is TRBV5-5; 8 nucleotides line up with TRBD2. CDR3 length equals 17 residues. Germline V lookup: CDR1 SGHKS, CDR2 YYEKEE (reference sequence). Trimming at V came to 1 base and at J to 2 bases, leaving 7 bases not matched to a gene. The CDR3 region is CASSLLVAGGNTGELFF. CDR3 sequence (DNA): TGTGCCAGCAGCTTGTTAGTGGCGGGGGGAAACACCGGGGAGCTGTTTTTT.

The V gene is TRBV28, the J gene TRBJ2-4; weak D call: TRBD2 (6 bases). This CDR3 is 15 amino acids long. Per germline, CDR1 MDHEN and CDR2 SYDVKM. Trimming pared 6 bases from V and 0 bases from J, leaving 12 bases between. The CDR3 is CASRGGRIAKNIQYF. DNA for the CDR3: TGTGCCAGCAGAGGAGGGAGAATAGCCAAAAACATTCAGTACTTC. Combining the CDR3 with reference TRBV28 and TRBJ2-4 gives the whole variable domain DVKVTQSSRYLVKRTGEKVFLECVQDMDHENMFWYRQDPGLGLRLIYFSYDVKMKEKGDIPEGYSVSREKKERFSLILESASTNQTSMYLCASRGGRIAKNIQYFGAGTRLSVL.

The rearrangement joins TRBV10-2 to TRBJ2-3, with 9 nucleotides matching TRBD2. Germline V gene lookup returns CDR1 WSHSY and CDR2 SAAADI. With V trimmed by 6 bases and J by 3 bases, 13 bases remained unmatched. This CDR3 has 17 amino acids. CDR3 residues: CASSPGGGGGRTDTQYF. The CDR3, as DNA: TGCGCCAGCAGCCCCGGAGGCGGGGGGGGAAGGACAGATACGCAGTATTTT.

The chain joins TRBV6-1 to TRBJ2-7; 7 bases fit TRBD1. The V segment lost 6 bases and the J segment 6 bases; nucleotides outside the gene matches: 5. The CDR3 is made up of 12 amino acids. Germline CDR1 is MNHNS and CDR2 is SASEGT. The CDR3 DNA is TGTGCCAGCAGCGCGACAGGGTGCGAGCAGTACTTC. It is translated as CASSATGCEQYF.

The V call is TRBV18, the J call TRBJ2-2; the D is unclear. Per germline, CDR1 KGHSH and CDR2 LQKENI. The CDR3 runs 15 residues. V lost 5 bases and J 4 bases, leaving 14 bases between the germline ends. The CDR3 DNA sequence: TGTGCCAGCTCATTTTTCACAAGAAGCACCGGGGAGCTGTTTTTT. Its translation: CASSFFTRSTGELFF.

This clone has only a few counts. The chain has TRBV10-1 and TRBJ1-2; D not certain. Trimming took off 6 bases at V and 5 bases at J, with 16 bases between the two ends. Looked up from germline, CDR1 is WNHNN and CDR2 is SYGVQD (reference sequence). The CDR3 has 14 residues. In DNA form, the CDR3 reads TGCGCCAGCAGCACAGAGCTATTCCGTTATGGCTACACCTTC. Translation gives CASSTELFRYGYTF.

The rearrangement joins TRBV6-6 to TRBJ2-5; 8 bases line up with TRBD2. The CDR3 contains 15 residues. Losses at the gene ends were 6 bases for V and 5 bases for J; bases not matched to a gene: 11. Per germline, CDR1 MNHNY and CDR2 SVGAGI (reference sequence). CDR3: CASSRTRTSRETQYF. The CDR3, as DNA: TGTGCCAGCAGCCGCACTAGGACTAGCCGGGAGACCCAGTACTTC.

V usage is TRBV28 and J usage is TRBJ2-2, with D perhaps matching TRBD1 or TRBD2 (6 bases each). This CDR3 has 15 residues. With 6 bases removed from V and 6 bases from J, the gap between germline ends came to 17 bases. In germline, CDR1 is MDHEN, CDR2 SYDVKM. The DNA for the CDR3 is TGTGCCAGCAGAAGGCAAGGGGGGCGCCCCGGGGAGCTGTTTTTT. Residues: CASRRQGGRPGELFF.

The CDR3 reads CASSQDAQGADQPQHF. The CDR3, as DNA: TGCGCCAGCAGCCAAGATGCCCAGGGGGCGGATCAGCCCCAGCATTTT. This rearrangement joins TRBV4-3 to TRBJ1-5; 8 bases are a match to TRBD1. Germline trimming cut 0 bases from V and 5 bases from J; bases unmatched to any gene: 6. In germline, CDR1 is LGHNA, CDR2 YSLEER. The CDR3 totals 16 residues.

This clone appeared a few times. This chain joins TRBV6-5 and TRBJ1-1; D call uncertain. This CDR3 is built from 14 residues. Germline V lookup: CDR1 MNHEY, CDR2 SVGAGI. Trimming stripped 0 bases from V and 4 bases from J, with 9 bases between. The CDR3 here is CASSYSSVSTEAFF. In DNA, the CDR3 is TGTGCCAGCAGTTACTCGTCCGTTAGCACTGAAGCTTTCTTT.

This sequence joins TRBV7-9 and TRBJ2-3; no reliable D call. The germline V and J ends were trimmed by 1 base and 1 base, with 6 bases remaining between them. The CDR3 extends over 14 amino acids. Per germline, CDR1 SEHNR and CDR2 FQNEAQ (reference sequence). CDR3 loop: CASSLGPGTDTQYF. CDR3 DNA sequence: TGTGCCAGCAGCTTAGGGCCCGGCACAGATACGCAGTATTTT.

The chain couples TRBV6-6 to TRBJ1-1; 7 bases map to TRBD1. The germline CDR1 and CDR2 sequences are MNHNY and SVGAGI (reference sequence). V lost 0 bases and J lost 6; bases outside the gene matches: 7. The CDR3 runs 15 residues. This CDR3 reads CASSYSVGGSSEAFF. CDR3 nucleotides: TGTGCCAGCAGTTACTCGGTAGGGGGCTCGTCTGAAGCTTTCTTT.

The chain joins TRBV28 to TRBJ2-2; TRBD2 aligns across 9 bases. Per the germline V gene, CDR1 is MDHEN and CDR2 is SYDVKM. V was clipped by 2 bases and J by 1 base; unmatched bases: 11. CDR3 length equals 19 residues. CDR3 bases: TGTGCCAGCAGTTTAGCTTCTGGGGTAGCGGGGGAGAACACCGGGGAGCTGTTTTTT. As protein: CASSLASGVAGENTGELFF.

The chain employs TRBV20-1 and TRBJ1-4; D uncertain. With 4 bases removed from V and 7 bases from J, the gap between germline ends came to 7 bases. The CDR3 is made up of 11 amino acids. Germline V CDR1 and CDR2: DFQATT, SNEGSKA (reference sequence). CDR3 DNA sequence: TGCAGTGCTACGAGAAGTGAAAAACTGTTTTTT. Translated, it gives CSATRSEKLFF.

The rearrangement uses TRBV28 and TRBJ1-6; D ambiguous. The ends were cut back, 5 bases at V and 10 bases at J, with 12 bases in the middle. The CDR3 is made up of 13 amino acids. In germline, CDR1 is MDHEN, CDR2 SYDVKM. CDR3 DNA: TGTGCCAGCAGTCAGTCTCAGGAGTCACCCCTCCACTTT. Its translation: CASSQSQESPLHF.

The chain uses TRBV12-5 and TRBJ2-5; no reliable D call. CDR1 is LGHNT, CDR2 FRNRAP, per germline. V was shortened by 10 bases and J by 2 bases, with 17 bases between the two germline ends. This CDR3 comprises 14 residues. DNA for the CDR3: TGTGCTACCCACACCCGGGCTTTTCAAGAGACCCAGTACTTC. Residues: CATHTRAFQETQYF.

The rearrangement uses TRBV19 and TRBJ1-5; D unresolved. This CDR3 spans 13 amino acids. Germline CDR1 is LNHDA and CDR2 is SQIVND (reference sequence). The ends were cut back, 8 bases at V and 3 bases at J, with 11 bases in the middle. In DNA, the CDR3 is TGTGCCAGTTGCGGCAGAGACAATCAGCCCCAGCATTTT. Amino acid sequence: CASCGRDNQPQHF. Looking up the rest from reference TRBV19 and TRBJ1-5 gives the full variable domain: DGGITQSPKYLFRKEGQNVTLSCEQNLNHDAMYWYRQDPGQGLRLIYYSQIVNDFQKGDIAEGYSVSREKKESFPLTVTSAQKNPTAFYLCASCGRDNQPQHFGDGTRLSIL.

The gene calls are TRBV28 and TRBJ1-2, with D possibly TRBD1 on 5 matching bases. The CDR3 totals 14 residues. The germline CDR1 and CDR2 sequences are MDHEN and SYDVKM. Deletions cut 1 base from V and 10 bases from J, with 16 bases between. The CDR3 sequence is CASSLFTDLGDYTF. The CDR3 region has the DNA TGTGCCAGCAGTTTATTCACGGACTTAGGGGACTACACCTTC.

The chain joins TRBV11-3 to TRBJ2-2; TRBD1 aligns across 9 bases. The CDR3 loop spans 15 amino acids. Trimming cost V 4 bases and J 7 bases; bases outside gene matches: 7. Looked up from germline, CDR1 is SGHNT and CDR2 is YENEEA. The CDR3 sequence is CASSSQGQGGGELFF. CDR3 sequence (DNA): TGTGCCAGCAGCTCCCAGGGACAGGGAGGCGGGGAGCTGTTTTTT.